Sequencing of this T cell receptor beta chain was carried out in a study of cytomegalovirus exposure and HLA in healthy donors. Study-level points and caveats: Clonal expansion, a later analysis showed, was greater in HLA-associated TCR beta chains than in equally common others. In most subjects, TCR beta sequences reportedly gave accurate predictions of HLA-A and HLA-B alleles.

Germline V gene sequence: CDR1 MNHNS, CDR2 SASEGT. The CDR3 has 11 residues. Each donor was nominally healthy when sampled (though unrecorded immune exposures were likely). This clone has more than one count but fewer than ten. Its antigen is as yet unknown. A read error may produce the germline difference seen at one junction end. Researchers ran the PCR with 60 Vbeta and 13 Jbeta primers. Some clones are missing from TCRdb's copy, which holds only in-frame ones; the method was immunoSEQ multiplex PCR. The data hold around 160,000 clones, with approximately 85% observed a single time. The J gene is TRBJ2-7, the V gene TRBV6-1; 7 nucleotides match TRBD1. The sample consisted of PBMCs. This clonotype was obtained from a man younger than 30 in good health and CMV-seropositive. Here the CDR3 reads CATGTGEGQSF. In DNA, the CDR3 is TGTGCCACCGGCACAGGCGAGGGACAGTCCTTC.